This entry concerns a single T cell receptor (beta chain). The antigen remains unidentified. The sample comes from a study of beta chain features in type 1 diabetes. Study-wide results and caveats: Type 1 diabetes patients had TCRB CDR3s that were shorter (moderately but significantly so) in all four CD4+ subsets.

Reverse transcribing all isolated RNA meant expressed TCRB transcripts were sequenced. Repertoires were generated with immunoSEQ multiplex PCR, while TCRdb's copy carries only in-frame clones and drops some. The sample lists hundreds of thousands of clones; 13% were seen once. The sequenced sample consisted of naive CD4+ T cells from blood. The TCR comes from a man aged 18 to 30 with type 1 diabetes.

CDR3 region: CAWSVAPITETQYF. In DNA form, the CDR3 reads TGTGCCTGGAGTGTAGCGCCCATCACAGAGACCCAGTACTTC. The chain carries TRBV30 and TRBJ2-5; D is ambiguous. The CDR3 extends over 14 amino acids. CDR1 and CDR2 from the germline V gene are GTSNPN and SVGIG (reference sequence). The germline V and J ends were trimmed by 0 bases and 4 bases, with 12 bases remaining between them.